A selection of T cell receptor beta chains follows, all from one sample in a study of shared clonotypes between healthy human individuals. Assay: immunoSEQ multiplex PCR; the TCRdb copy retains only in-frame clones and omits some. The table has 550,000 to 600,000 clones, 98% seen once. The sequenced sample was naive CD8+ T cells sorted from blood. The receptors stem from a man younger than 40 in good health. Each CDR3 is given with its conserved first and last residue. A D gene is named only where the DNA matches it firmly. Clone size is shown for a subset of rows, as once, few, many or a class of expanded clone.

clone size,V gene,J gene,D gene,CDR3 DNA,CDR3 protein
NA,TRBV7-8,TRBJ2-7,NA,TGTGCCAGCAGCCCTATGTCCCCGACGGGGCGGGTCTACGAGCAGTACTTC,CASSPMSPTGRVYEQYF
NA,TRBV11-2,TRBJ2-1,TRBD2,TGTGCCAGCAGGACCGGGACTAGCAATGAGCAGTTCTTC,CASRTGTSNEQFF
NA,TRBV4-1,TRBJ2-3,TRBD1,TGCGCCAGCAGCCAACCGACAGGGACTACGCAGTATTTT,CASSQPTGTTQYF
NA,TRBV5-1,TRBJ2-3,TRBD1,TGCGCCAGCCGAAACCGTCCGGGACAGGGGAGGCCAGATACGCAGTATTTT,CASRNRPGQGRPDTQYF
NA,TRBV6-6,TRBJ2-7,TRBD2,TGTGCCAGCAGTCTAGCGGGAGGAAACGAGCAGTACTTC,CASSLAGGNEQYF
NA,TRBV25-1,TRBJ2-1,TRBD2,TGTGCCAGCAGTGACATAGCGGGAGTTCTGCCCGATGAGCAGTTCTTC,CASSDIAGVLPDEQFF
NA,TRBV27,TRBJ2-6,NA,TGTGCCAGCAGTTTATCTTTCTCTGGGGCCAACGTCCTGACTTTC,CASSLSFSGANVLTF
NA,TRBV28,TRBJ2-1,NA,TGTGCCAGCAGTCCCTCTTCAGGGATCGTCTTAGGTAATGAGCAGTTCTTC,CASSPSSGIVLGNEQFF
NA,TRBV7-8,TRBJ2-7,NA,TGTGCCAGCAGCTTCCTGGGGGTTGGTAGCGCCGCACGGTACGAGCAGTACTTC,CASSFLGVGSAARYEQYF
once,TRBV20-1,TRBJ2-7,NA,TGCAGTGCCCCGGACACCTACGAGCAGTACTTC,CSAPDTYEQYF
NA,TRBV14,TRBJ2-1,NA,TGTGCCAGCAGTAAACTTCAAAACTCCTACAATGAGCAGTTCTTC,CASSKLQNSYNEQFF
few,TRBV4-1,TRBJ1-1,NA,TGCGCCAGCAGCCGTGGGAACACTGAAGCTTTCTTT,CASSRGNTEAFF
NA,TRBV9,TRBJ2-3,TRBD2,TGTGCCAGCAGCGTAGGAGTGCTAGCGGGAGATACGCAGTATTTT,CASSVGVLAGDTQYF
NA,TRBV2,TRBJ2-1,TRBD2,TGTGCCAGCAGCGGACTAGCGGGAGAGGACAATGAGCAGTTCTTC,CASSGLAGEDNEQFF
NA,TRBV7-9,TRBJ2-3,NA,TGTGCCAGCAGCTCGCCGGTCCCAGATACGCAGTATTTT,CASSSPVPDTQYF
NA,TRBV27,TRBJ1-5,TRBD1,TGTGCCAGCAGTGGGGGGACAGGGGGAAATCAGCCCCAGCATTTT,CASSGGTGGNQPQHF
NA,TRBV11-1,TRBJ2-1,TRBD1,TGTGCCAGCAGCTTATGGGCCGGGACAGACTACAATGAGCAGTTCTTC,CASSLWAGTDYNEQFF
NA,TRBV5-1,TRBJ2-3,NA,TGCGCCAGCAGCTGGACTATTCCCGGCACAGATACGCAGTATTTT,CASSWTIPGTDTQYF
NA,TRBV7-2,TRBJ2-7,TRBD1,TGTGCCAGCAGCTGGACAGGGGGCGCGGACGAGCAGTACTTC,CASSWTGGADEQYF
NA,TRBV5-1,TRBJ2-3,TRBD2,TGCGCCAGCAGCTTGGAGGGTGCTAGCGGGTACACAGATACGCAGTATTTT,CASSLEGASGYTDTQYF